Sequencing of this T cell receptor beta chain was carried out in a study of shared clonotypes between healthy human individuals. Assay: immunoSEQ multiplex PCR; the TCRdb copy retains only in-frame clones and omits some. The sample contains about 2,200,000 clones, approximately 94% of which appear only once. The CDR3 is 14 residues long. The V and J ends lost 0 bases and 4 bases respectively, with 7 bases between them. CDR1 and CDR2 (germline): MNHEY, SVGAGI. Terminally differentiated effector memory CD45RA+ cells were left out of the naive CD8 fraction, which was CD45RO-negative and positively selected for CCR7. This clone was observed a single time. Additional DNA sequences in this sample encode the identical CDR3.

This chain uses TRBV6-5 with TRBJ1-5; D perhaps matches TRBD1 (5 bases). Sequenced: naive CD8+ T cells from PBMCs. The receptor was derived from a young man in good health. Some clones in this sample may be carry-over from other donors' samples. The CDR3 region is CASSYSEGNQPQHF. The CDR3 DNA is TGTGCCAGCAGTTACTCGGAGGGGAATCAGCCCCAGCATTTT.